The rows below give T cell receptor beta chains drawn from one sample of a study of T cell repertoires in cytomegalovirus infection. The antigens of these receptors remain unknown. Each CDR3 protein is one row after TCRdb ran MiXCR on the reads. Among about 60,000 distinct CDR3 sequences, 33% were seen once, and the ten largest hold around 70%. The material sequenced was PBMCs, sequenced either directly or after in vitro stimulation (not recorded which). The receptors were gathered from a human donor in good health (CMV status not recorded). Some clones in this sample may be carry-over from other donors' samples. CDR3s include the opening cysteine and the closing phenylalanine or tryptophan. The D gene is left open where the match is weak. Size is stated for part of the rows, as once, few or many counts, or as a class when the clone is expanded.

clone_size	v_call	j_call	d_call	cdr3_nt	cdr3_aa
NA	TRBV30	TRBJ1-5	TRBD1	TGTGCCTGGAGTGCAAAACAGGGGCTGGGTCAGCCCCAGCATTTT	CAWSAKQGLGQPQHF
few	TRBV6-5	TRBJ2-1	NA	TGTGCCAGCAGTTACTCGTACACCTTCAGGGAGAGTGAGCAGTTCTTC	CASSYSYTFRESEQFF
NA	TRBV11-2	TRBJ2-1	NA	TGTGCCAGCAGCCTCGTTGTCAGTCCCTGGAGCTCCTACAATGAGCAGTTCTTC	CASSLVVSPWSSYNEQFF
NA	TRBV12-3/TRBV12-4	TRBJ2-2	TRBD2	TGTGCCAGCTTGGAAGCCCGGGGGGGGGCTAGCACCGGGGAGCTGTTTTTT	CASLEARGGASTGELFF
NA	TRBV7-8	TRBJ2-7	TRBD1	TGTGCCAGCAGCCCGGGGACAGGCCTTTCCTACGAGCAGTACTTC	CASSPGTGLSYEQYF
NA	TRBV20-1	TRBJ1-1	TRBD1	TGCAGTGCTAGTTCGGGACAGGGGAACACTGAAGCTTTCTTT	CSASSGQGNTEAFF
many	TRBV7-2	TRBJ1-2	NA	TGTGCCAGCAGCTTAGCGCTCAGCAAATCTAACTATGGCTACACCTTC	CASSLALSKSNYGYTF
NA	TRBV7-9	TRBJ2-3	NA	TGTGCCAGCAGCTTATCACAGGGCAAAGATACGCAGTATTTT	CASSLSQGKDTQYF
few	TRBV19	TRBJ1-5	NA	TGTGCCAGTAGTATCGGTCGGCAGTCCTTTCAGCCCCAGCATTTT	CASSIGRQSFQPQHF
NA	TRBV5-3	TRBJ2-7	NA	TGTGCCAGCAGCTCCCGGGCCTACGAGCAGTACTTC	CASSSRAYEQYF
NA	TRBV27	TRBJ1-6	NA	TGTGCCAGCAGTCTCAGACCCTCAAGGAATTCACCCCTCCACTTT	CASSLRPSRNSPLHF
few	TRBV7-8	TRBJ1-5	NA	TGTGCCAGCAGCCCCCGACCGGGGCCCGGGCCCCAGCATTTT	CASSPRPGPGPQHF
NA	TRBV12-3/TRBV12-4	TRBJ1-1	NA	TGTGCCAGCAACCTCAGGGACCCGAGGTCTGAAGCTTTCTTT	CASNLRDPRSEAFF
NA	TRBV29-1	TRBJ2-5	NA	TGCAGCGTAACCAGGGACCAAGAGACCCAGTACTTC	CSVTRDQETQYF
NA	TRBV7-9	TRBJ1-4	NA	TGTGCCAGCAGCCCTAAGAACAGGGAGGTTGAACTGTTTTTT	CASSPKNREVELFF
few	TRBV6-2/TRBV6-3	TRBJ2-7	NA	TGTGCCAGCAGTAAAACGGGGGACTACGAGCAGTACTTC	CASSKTGDYEQYF
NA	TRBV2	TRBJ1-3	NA	TGTGCCAGCAGTGACTTCCCGTGGGGGGGGCATGGAAACACCATATATTTT	CASSDFPWGGHGNTIYF
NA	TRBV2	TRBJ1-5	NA	TGTGCCAGCAGTGAATACGTAGTCCAAAATCAGCCCCAGCATTTT	CASSEYVVQNQPQHF
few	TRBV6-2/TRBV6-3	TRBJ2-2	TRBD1	TGTGCCAGCAGCAGGGACAGATATACGCTGTTTTTT	CASSRDRYTLFF
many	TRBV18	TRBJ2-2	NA	TGTGCCAGCGCCCGACAGGCGAACACCGGGGAGCTGTTTTTT	CASARQANTGELFF
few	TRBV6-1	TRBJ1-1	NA	TGTGCCAGCAGTGAATCGGGCAGGAACACTGAAGCTTTCTTT	CASSESGRNTEAFF
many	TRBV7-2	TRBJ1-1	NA	TGTGCCAGCAGCTTACCAGGGTTAAACACTGAAGCTTTCTTT	CASSLPGLNTEAFF
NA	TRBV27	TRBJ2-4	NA	TGTGCCAGCAGTTTTTCGGGGGCCAAAAACATTCAGTACTTC	CASSFSGAKNIQYF
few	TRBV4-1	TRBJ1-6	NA	TGCGCCAGCAGCCAAGGGACAGTGTATAATTCACCCCTCCACTTT	CASSQGTVYNSPLHF
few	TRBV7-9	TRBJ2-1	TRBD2	TGTGCCAGCAGCTTAGCGGGGGGGGATGAGCAGTTCTTC	CASSLAGGDEQFF
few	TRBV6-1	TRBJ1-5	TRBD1	TGTGCCAGCACGGGCAGGGGGAGCAATCAGCCCCAGCATTTT	CASTGRGSNQPQHF
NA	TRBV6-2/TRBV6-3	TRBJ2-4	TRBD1	TGTGCCAGCAGTTACCGAGGACAGGACCAAAACATTCAGTACTTC	CASSYRGQDQNIQYF
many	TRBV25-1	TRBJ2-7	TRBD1	TGTGCCAGTTCGACAGGGGCGACGAGCTACGAGCAGTACTTC	CASSTGATSYEQYF
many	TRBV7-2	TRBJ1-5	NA	TGTGCCAGCAGCGGAGGGGTCGTTGGCAATCAGCCCCAGCATTTT	CASSGGVVGNQPQHF
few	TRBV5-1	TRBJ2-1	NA	TGCGCCAGCAGCCCAGGAAGCAGCTCCTACAATGAGCAGTTCTTC	CASSPGSSSYNEQFF
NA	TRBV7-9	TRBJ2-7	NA	TGTGCCAGCAGCCCGCGGGACACTCGCGAGCAGTACTTC	CASSPRDTREQYF
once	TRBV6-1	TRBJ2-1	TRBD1	TGTGCCAGCAGTGAACAGGACAGGTCTTCCAAGCAGTTCTTC	CASSEQDRSSKQFF
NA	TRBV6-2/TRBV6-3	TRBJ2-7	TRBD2	TGTGCCAGCAGTCCAACCATCGCCGCGAGGGAGGGAATCTACGAGCAGTACTTC	CASSPTIAAREGIYEQYF
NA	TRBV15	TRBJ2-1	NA	TGTGCCACCAGCAGAGGGATACAGGGTCGGTACAATGAGCAGTTCTTC	CATSRGIQGRYNEQFF
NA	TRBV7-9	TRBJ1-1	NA	TGTGCCAGCAGCCTTTTGGGGACCACTGAAGCTTTCTTT	CASSLLGTTEAFF
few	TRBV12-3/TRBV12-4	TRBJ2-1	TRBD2	TGTGCCAGCAGTCCCCCCGGGTCTAGCGGGAGGGGTAATGAGCAGTTCTTC	CASSPPGSSGRGNEQFF
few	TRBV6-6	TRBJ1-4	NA	TGTGCCAGCAACGTAAGAGATGAAAAACTGTTTTTT	CASNVRDEKLFF
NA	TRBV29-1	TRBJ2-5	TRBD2	TGCAGCGTTGAAGAGTTTCTCGGACTAGCGGGAGGCCGCGGGGAGACCCAGTACTTC	CSVEEFLGLAGGRGETQYF
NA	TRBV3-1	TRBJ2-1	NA	TGTGCCAGCAGCCAAGTCAGCCTCCACAATGAGCAGTTCTTC	CASSQVSLHNEQFF
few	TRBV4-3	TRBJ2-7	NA	TGCGCCAGCAGCCAAGTAGTTCACTCCGAGCAGTACTTC	CASSQVVHSEQYF
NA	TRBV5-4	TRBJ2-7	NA	TGTGCCAGCAGCTCCTCCGAAGGTTACGAGCAGTACTTC	CASSSSEGYEQYF
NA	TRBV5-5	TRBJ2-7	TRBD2	TGTGCCAGCAGCTTGAGTAGCGGGGGGAGCTACGAGCAGTACTTC	CASSLSSGGSYEQYF